Following are 11 T cell receptor beta chains from one sample sequenced in a study of vaccination effects on CD4 cells after COVID-19. The repertoire was sequenced with immunoSEQ multiplex PCR; TCRdb's copy has only in-frame clones and lacks some. This sample has more than 25,000 clones, with roughly four fifths found just once. Their cognate antigens are unknown. ViraFEST used viral peptide pools to expand antigen-specific CD4+ T cells before sequencing. Between days 9 and 11 of culture, CD4+ T cells were separated out. Everyone in the study got two shots of either the BNT162b2 or mRNA-1273 vaccine. Specimen: CD4+ T cells from PBMCs cultured with HCoV-229E spike peptides, collected after COVID-19 vaccination. These receptor sequences come from a human donor who received a COVID-19 vaccine.

This clone was detected only a few times. The rearrangement links TRBV15 to TRBJ1-5; D gene ambiguous. V lost 0 bases and J 7 bases, leaving 13 bases between the germline ends. This CDR3 contains 15 residues. Per the germline V gene, CDR1 is LNHNV and CDR2 is YYDKDF (reference sequence). DNA for the CDR3: TGTGCCACCAGCAGAGATACCTCCCTAAGGCAGCCCCAGCATTTT. Protein: CATSRDTSLRQPQHF.

In this sample, this clone turned up a few times. V gene TRBV5-1 combines with J gene TRBJ1-6; possibly TRBD1 for D (6 bases). The V gene lost 0 bases and the J gene lost 7 bases, with 11 bases spanning the gap. CDR1 and CDR2 from the germline V gene are SGHRS and YFSETQ. The CDR3 sequence is 15 residues long. The CDR3 bases are TGCGCCAGCAGCTTGGACAGGGCGTGGAATTCACCCCTCCACTTT. This sequence encodes CASSLDRAWNSPLHF.

The chain combines TRBV5-4 with TRBJ2-2, with TRBD2 matching over 8 bases. The V gene's germline CDR1 is SGHNT and CDR2 YYREEE (reference sequence). The CDR3 loop spans 15 amino acids. Trimming at V came to 4 bases and at J to 6 bases, leaving 8 bases not matched to a gene. CDR3 sequence: CASSPRAGGPGELFF. The CDR3, as DNA: TGTGCCAGCAGCCCGAGGGCGGGGGGCCCCGGGGAGCTGTTTTTT.

This clone appeared once. The chain carries TRBV30 and TRBJ1-3; D remains ambiguous. V shed 2 bases and J shed 3 bases, with 11 bases lying between them. From germline, CDR1 is GTSNPN and CDR2 SVGIG (reference sequence). The CDR3 runs 14 residues. CDR3 protein: CAWSPSILGNTIYF. In DNA form, the CDR3 reads TGTGCCTGGAGTCCATCGATTCTTGGAAACACCATATATTTT.

The rearrangement joins TRBV19 to TRBJ1-5; D unresolved. In germline, CDR1 is LNHDA, CDR2 SQIVND (reference sequence). CDR3 size: 19 residues. Trimming left V 1 base short and J 0 bases short, with 19 bases between. The CDR3 reads CASSIGSGRLLHSNQPQHF. For the CDR3, the DNA is TGTGCCAGTAGTATAGGTTCAGGAAGGCTGCTACATAGCAATCAGCCCCAGCATTTT.

The chain has TRBV29-1 and TRBJ1-2; D is possibly TRBD1 (6 bases). This CDR3 comprises 13 residues. Per the germline V gene, CDR1 is SQVTM and CDR2 is ANQGSEA. V lost 6 bases and J lost 5, with 16 bases in between. CDR3 sequence: CSVRKGGDYGYTF. The CDR3 region has the DNA TGCAGCGTCCGAAAGGGGGGTGATTATGGCTACACCTTC.

V and J are TRBV12-5 and TRBJ2-5, with D maybe TRBD1 (6 bases). Trimming pared 1 base from V and 5 bases from J, leaving 8 bases between. This CDR3 is built from 13 residues. Germline V lookup: CDR1 LGHNT, CDR2 FRNRAP. The CDR3: CASGLGGQETQYF. The CDR3 coding sequence is TGTGCTAGTGGTTTGGGGGGGCAGGAGACCCAGTACTTC.

This clone was picked up a small number of times. The rearrangement uses TRBV5-4 and TRBJ1-4; TRBD1 might be the D (6 bases). The CDR3 runs to 15 residues. Germline V gene lookup returns CDR1 SGHNT and CDR2 YYREEE (reference sequence). Trimming took off 3 bases at V and 8 bases at J, with 17 bases between the two ends. CDR3 protein: CASSSTGRIGEKLFF. In DNA, the CDR3 is TGTGCCAGCAGCTCCACAGGGAGAATTGGCGAAAAACTGTTTTTT.

This clone showed up just a few times. The V and J genes are TRBV5-1 and TRBJ2-1; 14 nucleotides align to TRBD2. This CDR3 contains 19 residues. After removal of 4 bases from V and 4 bases from J, the junction contained 13 bases not matched to a gene. CDR1 is SGHRS and CDR2 is YFSETQ in the germline V gene. CDR3 protein: CASSGGLAGVRLAYNEQFF. As DNA, the CDR3 is TGCGCCAGCAGCGGGGGACTAGCGGGAGTTCGGTTGGCTTACAATGAGCAGTTCTTC.

This chain links TRBV25-1 with TRBJ2-2; 9 bases are shared with TRBD1. Trimming cost V 4 bases and J 6 bases; bases outside gene matches: 6. CDR3 size: 15 residues. Germline-derived CDR1 and CDR2 are MGHDK and SYGVNS. The chain's CDR3 is CASSVRDREAGELFF. The CDR3 DNA follows: TGTGCCAGCAGTGTAAGGGACAGGGAAGCCGGGGAGCTGTTTTTT.

The genes are TRBV3-1 (or the pseudogene TRBV3-2) and TRBJ1-1; D unclear. Trimming shortened V by 6 bases and J by 7 bases, and 9 bases separated the two germline ends. The germline V gene has CDR1 LGHDT and CDR2 YNNKEL (reference sequence). The CDR3 runs 11 residues. In DNA, the CDR3 is TGTGCCAGCAGAAGGCAGGATGAAGCTTTCTTT. Amino acid sequence: CASRRQDEAFF.